The clone carrying this T cell receptor (beta chain) was recorded a few times. Its antigen remains unknown. The source of the sample is a study of post-analysis software for immune sequencing data. Whole-study results and caveats: About 5 TRBV segments appeared more often in patients than in controls, and TRBV5-6, TRBV5-1 and TRBV20-1 were among these.

Unique-molecular-identifier-tagged TCR beta cDNA libraries were used. TCRdb reprocessed the PCR reads with MiXCR, giving one entry per CDR3 protein. The sample lists 350,000 to 450,000 distinct CDR3 sequences; roughly 38% were seen once. Per germline, CDR1 MNHNY and CDR2 SVGAGI (reference sequence). The CDR3 has 15 residues. The rearrangement joins TRBV6-6 to TRBJ2-5, with TRBD1 matching over 7 bases. The J call may not be correct, given that the DNA end is closer to TRBJ2-7. The receptor was derived from a girl under 10 years old with multiple sclerosis. Sequencing used blood. The CDR3 DNA sequence: TGTGCCAGCAGTTACAAACGGCGGACAGGTTACGAGCAGTACTTC. It translates to CASSYKRRTGYEQYF.